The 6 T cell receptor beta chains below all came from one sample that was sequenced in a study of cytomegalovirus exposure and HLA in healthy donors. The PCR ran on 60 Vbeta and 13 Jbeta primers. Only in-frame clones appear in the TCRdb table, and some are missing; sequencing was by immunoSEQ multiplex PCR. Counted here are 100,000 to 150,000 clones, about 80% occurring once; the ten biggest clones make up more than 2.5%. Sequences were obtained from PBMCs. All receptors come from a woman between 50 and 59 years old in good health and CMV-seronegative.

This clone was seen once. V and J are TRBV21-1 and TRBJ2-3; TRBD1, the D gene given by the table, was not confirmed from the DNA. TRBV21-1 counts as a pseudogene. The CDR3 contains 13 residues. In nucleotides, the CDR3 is TGTGCCGGCCGGGACAGGGTCACAGATACGCAGTATTTT. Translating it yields CAGRDRVTDTQYF.

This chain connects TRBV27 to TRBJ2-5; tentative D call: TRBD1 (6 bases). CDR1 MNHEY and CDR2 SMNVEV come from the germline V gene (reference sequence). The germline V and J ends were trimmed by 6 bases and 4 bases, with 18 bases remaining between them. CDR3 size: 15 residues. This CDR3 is CASRARTAGSETQYF. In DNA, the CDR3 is TGTGCCAGCAGGGCCAGGACAGCCGGCTCAGAGACCCAGTACTTC.

For the CDR3, the DNA is TGTGCCAGCAGCTCCTCAGCAGGGGTTCTGAACACTGAAGCTTTCTTT. Its translation is CASSSSAGVLNTEAFF. The chain is built from TRBV11-1 and TRBJ1-1, with a weak D call TRBD1 (6 bases). CDR1 and CDR2 (germline): SGHAT, FQDESV (reference sequence). V lost 4 bases and J lost 0, with 15 bases in between. CDR3 length: 16 amino acids.

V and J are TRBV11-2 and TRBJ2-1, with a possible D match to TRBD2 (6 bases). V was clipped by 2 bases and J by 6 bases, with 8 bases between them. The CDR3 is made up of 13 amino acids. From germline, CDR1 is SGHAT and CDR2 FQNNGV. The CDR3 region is CASSLWGLNEQFF. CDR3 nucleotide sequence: TGTGCCAGCAGCTTATGGGGACTCAATGAGCAGTTCTTC. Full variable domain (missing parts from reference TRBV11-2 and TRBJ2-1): EAGVAQSPRYKIIEKRQSVAFWCNPISGHATLYWYQQILGQGPKLLIQFQNNGVVDDSQLPKDRFSAERLKGVDSTLKIQPAKLEDSAVYLCASSLWGLNEQFFGPGTRLTVL.

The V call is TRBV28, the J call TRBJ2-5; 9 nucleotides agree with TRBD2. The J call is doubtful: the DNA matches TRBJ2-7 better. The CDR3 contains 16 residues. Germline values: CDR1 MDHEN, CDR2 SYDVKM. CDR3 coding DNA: TGTGCCAGCGTCAACCGAGTGGGACTAGCAGACTACGAGCAGTACTTC. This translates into CASVNRVGLADYEQYF.

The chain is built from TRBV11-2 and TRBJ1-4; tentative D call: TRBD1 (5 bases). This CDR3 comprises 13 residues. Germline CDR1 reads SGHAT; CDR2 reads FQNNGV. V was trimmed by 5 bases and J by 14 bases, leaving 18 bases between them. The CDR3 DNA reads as TGTGCCAGCAGCCCCCGGGCCGGGGGACGGCTGTTTTTT. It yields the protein CASSPRAGGRLFF.